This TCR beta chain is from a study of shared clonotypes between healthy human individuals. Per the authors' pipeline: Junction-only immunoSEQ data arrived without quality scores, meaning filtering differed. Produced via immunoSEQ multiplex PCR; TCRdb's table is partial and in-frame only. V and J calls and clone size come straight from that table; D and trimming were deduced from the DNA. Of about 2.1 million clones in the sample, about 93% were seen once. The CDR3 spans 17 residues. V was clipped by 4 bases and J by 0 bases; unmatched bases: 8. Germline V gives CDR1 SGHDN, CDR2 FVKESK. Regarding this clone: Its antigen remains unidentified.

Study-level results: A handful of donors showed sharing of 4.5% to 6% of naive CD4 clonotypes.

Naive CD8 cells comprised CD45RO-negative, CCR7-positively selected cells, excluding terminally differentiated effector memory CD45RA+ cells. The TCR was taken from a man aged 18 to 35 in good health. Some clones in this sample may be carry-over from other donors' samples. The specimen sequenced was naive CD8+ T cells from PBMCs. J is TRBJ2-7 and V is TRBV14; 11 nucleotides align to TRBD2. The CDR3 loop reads CASSLRTGTSGSYEQYF. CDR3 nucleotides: TGTGCCAGCAGCCTTCGAACCGGGACTAGCGGCTCCTACGAGCAGTACTTC.